One sample yielded the 27 T cell receptor beta chains listed below, sequenced in a study of T cell clonality in common variable immunodeficiency. General study results and limits: Common variable immunodeficiency TCR beta sequences reportedly had fewer deletions and N-nucleotide insertions.

Their recognized antigens are unknown. Only in-frame clones appear in the TCRdb table, and some are missing; sequencing was by immunoSEQ multiplex PCR. This sample comprises about 7,300 clones, none seen once only. Sample: peripheral blood mononuclear cells. These receptors all come from a human donor with common variable immunodeficiency.

Remarks on this clone: The CDR3 is cut off 3 residues early in the read; its end comes from the germline J gene. The J gene is TRBJ1-3, the V gene TRBV2; 7 nucleotides match TRBD1. The CDR3 loop spans 11 amino acids. Germline trimming cut 11 bases from V and 8 bases from J; bases unmatched to any gene: 6. Germline-derived CDR1 and CDR2 are SNHLY and FYNNEI. The CDR3 sequence: CAGGQADTIYF. CDR3 DNA, as far as it was read: TGTGCCGGCGGACAGGCAGACACC.

This clone was counted only a few times. The read finishes 3 residues shy of the CDR3 end, and the germline J gene is used to complete it. The J gene is TRBJ2-3, the V gene TRBV6-2 or TRBV6-3; the D gene is possibly TRBD2 (5 bases). The CDR3 extends over 15 amino acids. V lost 8 bases to trimming and J lost 2 bases, with 17 bases between them. Germline V gene sequence: CDR1 MNHEY, CDR2 SVGEGT. CDR3 DNA, as far as it was read: TGTGCCAGCGGAATGCTGGCCGGACTCACAGATACG. It translates to CASGMLAGLTDT. The full CDR3 protein reads CASGMLAGLTDTQYF.

With respect to this clone: From the germline J gene comes the end of the CDR3, since the read stops 3 residues before it. The rearrangement links TRBV7-2 to TRBJ1-5; D possibly corresponds to TRBD1 (5 bases). The CDR3 covers 13 residues. Germline lookup yields CDR1 SGHTA and CDR2 FQGNSA. Trimming stripped 2 bases from V and 7 bases from J, with 9 bases between. The CDR3 region is CASSLRGDQPQHF. The sequenced CDR3 bases are TGTGCCAGCAGCTTAAGGGGAGACCAGCCC.

This clone appeared many times. The DNA ends 3 residues before the CDR3 does, and the rest of the CDR3 is filled in from the germline J gene. V usage is TRBV19 and J usage is TRBJ1-5; D not resolved. The CDR3 runs to 13 residues. Germline V gene lookup returns CDR1 LNHDA and CDR2 SQIVND (reference sequence). Trimming took 7 bases from V and 3 from J, leaving 10 bases between them. CDR3 bases read: TGTGCCAGTATGGGCGGACTCAATCAGCCC. Its protein product is CASMGGLNQP. From start to end, the CDR3 is CASMGGLNQPQHF.

There are many counts of this clone. Read coverage stops 3 residues before the CDR3 terminus; the germline J gene supplies the remainder. The chain carries TRBV11-3 and TRBJ2-5; 7 bases agree with TRBD2. CDR3 length equals 15 residues. Per germline, CDR1 SGHNT and CDR2 YENEEA. Unmatched junction bases numbered 6, after V lost 0 bases and J lost 5 bases. CDR3: CASSLDGGSGETQYF. CDR3 bases read: TGTGCCAGCAGCTTAGACGGCGGGAGCGGGGAGACC. Using reference TRBV11-3 and TRBJ2-5 for the parts outside the CDR3, the full variable domain is EAGVVQSPRYKIIEKKQPVAFWCNPISGHNTLYWYLQNLGQGPELLIRYENEEAVDDSQLPKDRFSAERLKGVDSTLKIQPAELGDSAVYLCASSLDGGSGETQYFGPGTRLLVL.

This clone was seen ten or more times. The CDR3 end lies 3 residues beyond the end of the read and is filled in from the germline J gene. The V gene is TRBV24-1, the J gene TRBJ1-1; 8 nucleotides agree with TRBD1. The CDR3 extends over 14 amino acids. In germline, CDR1 is KGHDR, CDR2 SFDVKD. V was clipped by 6 bases and J by 3 bases; unmatched bases: 5. The CDR3 DNA, read in part, is TGTGCCACCAGTTCCGGGACAGGAGACACTGAA. Its protein is CATSSGTGDTE. The full CDR3 protein is CATSSGTGDTEAFF.

This clone was counted between two and nine times. The CDR3 loop is CASSPPGDGVYEQYF. The CDR3 bases that were read are TGTGCCAGCAGCCCTCCGGGTGACGGGGTCTACGAG. The rearrangement joins TRBV7-9 to TRBJ2-7; D possibly corresponds to TRBD2 (5 bases). The read finishes 3 residues shy of the CDR3 end, and the germline J gene is used to complete it. This CDR3 spans 15 amino acids. With 5 bases removed from V and 3 bases from J, the gap between germline ends came to 17 bases. Germline V lookup: CDR1 SEHNR, CDR2 FQNEAQ (reference sequence).

Sample share makes this clone large (0.1 to 1%). The read finishes 3 residues shy of the CDR3 end, and the germline J gene is used to complete it. The chain combines TRBV19 with TRBJ2-7; a weak D match, TRBD1 (6 bases). With 7 bases removed from V and 0 bases from J, the gap between germline ends came to 16 bases. The germline V gene has CDR1 LNHDA and CDR2 SQIVND (reference sequence). This CDR3 has 15 residues. The CDR3 spells CASTTGQLNSYEQYF. The part of the CDR3 DNA that was read is TGTGCCAGTACTACGGGACAACTCAACTCCTACGAG. Complete variable domain (other parts from reference TRBV19 and TRBJ2-7): DGGITQSPKYLFRKEGQNVTLSCEQNLNHDAMYWYRQDPGQGLRLIYYSQIVNDFQKGDIAEGYSVSREKKESFPLTVTSAQKNPTAFYLCASTTGQLNSYEQYFGPGTRLTVT.

There are a few counts of this clone. The observed sequence ends 3 residues before the CDR3 terminus, with the missing tail filled in from the germline J gene. V usage is TRBV5-6 and J usage is TRBJ2-5, with TRBD1 as a possible D gene (5 bases). The V gene lost 6 bases and the J gene lost 2 bases, with 11 bases spanning the gap. CDR3 length: 13 residues. The germline gives CDR1 SGHDT, CDR2 YYEEEE. The part of the CDR3 DNA that was read is TGTGCCAGCAATTCAGGGTTACAAGAGACC. This gives the protein CASNSGLQET. The CDR3 in full is CASNSGLQETQYF.

This clone was found many times. The read is 3 residues too short to cover the CDR3 end, so that end is filled in from the germline J gene. V usage is TRBV18 and J usage is TRBJ2-1, with TRBD1 matching over 9 bases. The germline V gene encodes CDR1 KGHSH and CDR2 LQKENI. J lost 9 bases, V lost 3 bases, and 6 bases had no gene match. The CDR3 has 14 amino acids. The CDR3 DNA, read in part, is TGTGCCAGCTCACCGCTTCCGGACAGGGGTGAG. Amino acids: CASSPLPDRGE. The entire CDR3 sequence reads CASSPLPDRGEQFF. The full variable domain, with the rest looked up from reference TRBV18 and TRBJ2-1, is NAGVMQNPRHLVRRRGQEARLRCSPMKGHSHVYWYRQLPEEGLKFMVYLQKENIIDESGMPKERFSAEFPKEGPSILRIQQVVRGDSAAYFCASSPLPDRGEQFFGPGTRLTVL.

This clone was found many times. The read stops 3 residues short of the end of the CDR3; the missing end is completed from the germline J gene. The chain recombines TRBV19 with TRBJ1-1; 7 positions agree with TRBD1. This CDR3 is built from 14 residues. Germline V gene data show CDR1 as LNHDA and CDR2 as SQIVND (reference sequence). J was trimmed by 5 bases and V by 4 bases; bases with no gene match: 7. The sequenced part of the CDR3 DNA is TGTGCCAGTAGTAGGGACAGAAAAACAACTGAA. Translated, it gives CASSRDRKTTE. In full, the CDR3 is CASSRDRKTTEAFF. The whole variable domain, remainder taken from reference TRBV19 and TRBJ1-1, is DGGITQSPKYLFRKEGQNVTLSCEQNLNHDAMYWYRQDPGQGLRLIYYSQIVNDFQKGDIAEGYSVSREKKESFPLTVTSAQKNPTAFYLCASSRDRKTTEAFFGQGTRLTVV.

Only a few counts were recorded for this clone. The read falls 3 residues short of the CDR3 end, and the missing part is taken from the germline J gene. The chain carries TRBV7-9 and TRBJ2-2; 10 bases are a match to TRBD2. The junction had 6 bases not matched to a gene; V was cut back by 5 bases and J by 6 bases. The CDR3 is 15 amino acids. CDR1 is SEHNR and CDR2 is FQNEAQ in the germline V gene (reference sequence). The DNA read from the CDR3 is TGTGCCAGCAGCCCTAGCGGGAGTGCCCCCGGGGAG. Translated: CASSPSGSAPGE. The CDR3 in its entirety is CASSPSGSAPGELFF.

This clone was recorded at least ten times. The sequenced CDR3 bases are TGCGCCAGCAAGTGGACTAGCGACACAGATACG. It translates to CASKWTSDTDT. The CDR3 as a whole reads CASKWTSDTDTQYF. The V call is TRBV5-1, the J call TRBJ2-3; 9 nucleotides line up with TRBD2. From the germline J gene comes the end of the CDR3, since the read stops 3 residues before it. J was trimmed by 2 bases and V by 6 bases; bases with no gene match: 4. The CDR3 extends over 14 amino acids. Germline V gives CDR1 SGHRS, CDR2 YFSETQ.

About this clone: The missing CDR3 end, 3 residues past where the read stops, is filled in from the germline J gene. The chain links TRBV30 to TRBJ2-2, with 8 bases matching TRBD1. The CDR3 covers 15 residues. The trim removed 4 bases at V and 4 bases at J, leaving 8 bases unmatched. Germline V CDR1 and CDR2: GTSNPN, SVGIG (reference sequence). The CDR3: CAWKADRASTGELFF. The covered CDR3 bases are TGTGCCTGGAAGGCGGACAGGGCGTCCACCGGGGAG.

In its sample, this clone was seen many times. At one end, the junction sequence differs from germline, possibly due to a read error. The DNA ends 3 residues before the CDR3 does, and the rest of the CDR3 is filled in from the germline J gene. This CDR3 is also generated by other DNA sequences in the sample. V and J are TRBV14 and TRBJ2-3, with TRBD1 matching 7 bases. The CDR3 totals 15 residues. In germline, CDR1 is SGHDN, CDR2 FVKESK. The covered CDR3 bases are TGTGCCAGCAGTCAAGACAGGGCTTCCGGAGATACG. Translated: CASSQDRASGDT. The entire CDR3 protein reads CASSQDRASGDTQYF.

Concerning this clone itself: The missing CDR3 end, 3 residues past where the read stops, is filled in from the germline J gene. V gene TRBV19 combines with J gene TRBJ2-2, with a possible D match to TRBD2 (5 bases). The CDR3 is 15 amino acids. Germline CDR1 and CDR2: LNHDA and SQIVND (reference sequence). Deletions cut 5 bases from V and 3 bases from J, with 13 bases between. The CDR3 spells CASSQFARDTGELFF. Incomplete CDR3 DNA: TGTGCCAGTAGTCAATTCGCGAGGGACACCGGGGAG.

Of note for this clone: The read finishes 3 residues shy of the CDR3 end, and the germline J gene is used to complete it. This chain uses TRBV7-9 with TRBJ1-2; D is unresolved. Germline V gene sequence: CDR1 SEHNR, CDR2 FQNEAQ (reference sequence). V lost 1 base, J lost 6 bases, and 12 bases lay in between. This CDR3 spans 14 amino acids. The CDR3 DNA, read in part, is TGTGCCAGCAGCTTAGGAACAGAAACCGATGGC. It is translated as CASSLGTETDG. The CDR3 as a whole reads CASSLGTETDGYTF.

Many counts were recorded for this clone. The read halts 3 residues ahead of the CDR3 end, with the missing end drawn from the germline J gene. The V gene is TRBV5-1, the J gene TRBJ2-5; D is possibly TRBD1 (6 bases). V was trimmed by 0 bases and J by 6 bases, leaving 18 bases between them. Germline V gene data show CDR1 as SGHRS and CDR2 as YFSETQ. This CDR3 has 16 residues. Partial CDR3 DNA: TGCGCCAGCAGCTTGGTGGTTCCGACAGGAGAAAAGACC. Residues: CASSLVVPTGEKT. The CDR3 in full is CASSLVVPTGEKTQYF.

Note on this clone: Read sequence stops 3 residues before the CDR3 end, and the germline J gene provides the missing end. V gene TRBV19 combines with J gene TRBJ1-6; D uncertain. The ends were cut back, 4 bases at V and 7 bases at J, with 11 bases in the middle. The V gene's germline CDR1 is LNHDA and CDR2 SQIVND (reference sequence). The CDR3 contains 14 residues. The CDR3 sequence: CASSTGDLNSPLHF. Partial CDR3 DNA: TGTGCCAGTAGTACCGGGGATTTGAATTCACCC.

This clone is judged medium-sized. The read stops 3 residues short of the end of the CDR3; the missing end is completed from the germline J gene. The chain is built from TRBV20-1 and TRBJ1-1; TRBD1 might be the D (6 bases). Looked up from germline, CDR1 is DFQATT and CDR2 is SNEGSKA (reference sequence). The CDR3 sequence is 11 residues long. V gave up 5 bases and J gave up 4 bases, with 8 bases separating them. The covered CDR3 bases are TGCAGTGCTCAGGACAGCACTGAA. The encoded protein is CSAQDSTE. The full CDR3 protein is CSAQDSTEAFF.

About this clone itself: Coverage ceases 3 residues before the CDR3 finishes, and the germline J gene fills in the end. This sequence joins TRBV20-1 and TRBJ1-3; the D gene is possibly TRBD1 (5 bases). Germline V CDR1 and CDR2: DFQATT, SNEGSKA (reference sequence). Trimming removed 0 bases at V and 7 bases at J, with 13 bases between. This CDR3 has 14 amino acids. CDR3 sequence reads: CSAREGREANTIYF. Partial CDR3 DNA: TGCAGTGCTAGAGAAGGCAGGGAGGCTAACACC.

This clone is labeled medium-sized. The DNA read from the CDR3 is TGTGCCAGCCTGACAGGGAGGTACACTGAA. Translating gives CASLTGRYTE. The CDR3 reads in full as CASLTGRYTEAFF. The chain is built from TRBV19 and TRBJ1-1, with 7 bases fitting TRBD1. Read data end 3 residues before the CDR3 end; the end is taken from the germline J gene. This CDR3 has 13 amino acids. In germline, CDR1 is LNHDA, CDR2 SQIVND (reference sequence). V was pared by 9 bases and J by 3 bases, with 7 bases of the junction left unmatched.

A note on this clone: The CDR3 is cut off 3 residues early in the read; its end comes from the germline J gene. The V gene is TRBV7-9, the J gene TRBJ2-3, with no clear D. Germline CDR1 reads SEHNR; CDR2 reads FQNEAQ (reference sequence). With 6 bases removed from V and 1 base from J, the gap between germline ends came to 8 bases. The CDR3 extends over 13 amino acids. The CDR3 sequence: CASSVPGTDTQYF. CDR3 bases read: TGTGCCAGCAGTGTCCCCGGCACAGATACG.

This clone was picked up many times. The read finishes 3 residues shy of the CDR3 end, and the germline J gene is used to complete it. The J gene is TRBJ2-7, the V gene TRBV7-3; possible D gene TRBD2, 6 bases. CDR3 size: 15 residues. Germline V gene sequence: CDR1 SGHTA, CDR2 FQGTGA. V was clipped by 0 bases and J by 0 bases, with 9 bases between them. CDR3 DNA, as far as it was read: TGTGCCAGCAGCTTAACAGCGGGTAGCTCCTACGAG. Translated: CASSLTAGSSYE. The whole CDR3 is CASSLTAGSSYEQYF.

This clone was observed a few times. The read gets to within 3 residues of the CDR3 end, and the germline J gene fills in the rest. The chain has TRBV5-1 and TRBJ2-7; 10 bases map to TRBD1. The V gene's germline CDR1 is SGHRS and CDR2 YFSETQ. This CDR3 contains 14 residues. Trimming took 3 bases from V and 5 from J; bases not matched to a gene: 5. CDR3 residues: CASSWSGTGDEQYF. Partial CDR3 DNA: TGCGCCAGCAGCTGGTCCGGGACAGGGGACGAG.

The DNA read from the CDR3 is TGTGCCAGTAAGATTGACAGGGGCAACGGGGAG. It encodes CASKIDRGNGE. The whole CDR3 sequence reads CASKIDRGNGELFF. The chain employs TRBV19 and TRBJ2-2, with TRBD1 identical over 8 bases. The read falls 3 residues short of the CDR3 end, and the missing part is taken from the germline J gene. Germline CDR1 is LNHDA and CDR2 is SQIVND (reference sequence). J gave up 7 bases and V 7 bases, and 8 bases lay outside the gene matches. There are 14 residues in the CDR3.

This clone was detected many times. With the read ending 3 residues before the CDR3 end, the germline J gene is used to fill in that end. The chain combines TRBV2 with TRBJ2-5; the D is unclear. The V end lost 7 bases, the J end lost 5 bases, and 5 bases lay between the germline ends. Germline CDR1 reads SNHLY; CDR2 reads FYNNEI. This CDR3 region has 10 residues. The covered CDR3 bases are TGTGCCAGCAACGGGGAGACC. Translation gives CASNGET. The full CDR3 sequence reads CASNGETQYF.